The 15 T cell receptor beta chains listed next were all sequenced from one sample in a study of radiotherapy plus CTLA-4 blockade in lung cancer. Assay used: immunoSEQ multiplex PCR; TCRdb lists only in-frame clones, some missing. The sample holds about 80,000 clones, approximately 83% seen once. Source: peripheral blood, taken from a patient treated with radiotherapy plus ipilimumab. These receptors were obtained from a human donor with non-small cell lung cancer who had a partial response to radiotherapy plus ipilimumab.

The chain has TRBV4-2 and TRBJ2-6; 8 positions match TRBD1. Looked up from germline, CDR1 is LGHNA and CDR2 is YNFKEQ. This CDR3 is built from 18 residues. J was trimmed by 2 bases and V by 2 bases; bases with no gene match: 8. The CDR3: CASSQLLGQGTGANVLTF. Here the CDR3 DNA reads TGTGCCAGCAGCCAATTATTAGGACAGGGCACTGGGGCCAACGTCCTGACTTTC.

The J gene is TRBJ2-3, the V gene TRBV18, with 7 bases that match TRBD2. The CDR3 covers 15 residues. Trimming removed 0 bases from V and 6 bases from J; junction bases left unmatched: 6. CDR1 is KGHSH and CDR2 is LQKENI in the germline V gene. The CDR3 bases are TGTGCCAGCTCACCACCGGGCGGGAGATCCGATACGCAGTATTTT. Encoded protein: CASSPPGGRSDTQYF.

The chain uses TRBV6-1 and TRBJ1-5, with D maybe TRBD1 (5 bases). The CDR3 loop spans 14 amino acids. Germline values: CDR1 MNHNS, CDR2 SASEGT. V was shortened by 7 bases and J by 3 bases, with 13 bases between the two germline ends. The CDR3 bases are TGTGCCAGCAATCCGGCGGGGGACAATCAGCCCCAGCATTTT. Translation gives CASNPAGDNQPQHF.

The CDR3 sequence: CASSLALAGGPHEQFF. The CDR3 DNA is TGTGCCAGCAGCTTAGCGCTAGCGGGAGGGCCGCATGAGCAGTTCTTC. V is TRBV7-2 and J is TRBJ2-1; 12 bases match TRBD2. The CDR3 loop spans 16 amino acids. Germline V gene lookup returns CDR1 SGHTA and CDR2 FQGNSA. V was clipped by 0 bases and J by 8 bases; unmatched bases: 5.

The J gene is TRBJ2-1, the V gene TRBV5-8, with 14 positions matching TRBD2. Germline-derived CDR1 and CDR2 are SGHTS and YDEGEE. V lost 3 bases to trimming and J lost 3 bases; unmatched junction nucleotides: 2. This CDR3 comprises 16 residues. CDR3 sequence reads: CASSYGLAGGYNEQFF. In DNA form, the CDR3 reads TGTGCCAGCAGCTATGGACTAGCGGGAGGCTACAATGAGCAGTTCTTC.

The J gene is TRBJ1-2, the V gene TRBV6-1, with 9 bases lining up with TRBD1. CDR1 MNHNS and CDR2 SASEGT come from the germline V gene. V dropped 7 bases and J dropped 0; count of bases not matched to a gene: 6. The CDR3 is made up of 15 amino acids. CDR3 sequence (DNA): TGTGCCAGCAAAATAGGGACAGGGACTAACTATGGCTACACCTTC. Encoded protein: CASKIGTGTNYGYTF.

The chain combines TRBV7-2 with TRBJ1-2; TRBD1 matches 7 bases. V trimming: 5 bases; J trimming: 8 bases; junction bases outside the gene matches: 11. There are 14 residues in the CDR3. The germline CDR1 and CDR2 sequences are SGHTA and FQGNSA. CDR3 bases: TGTGCCAGCAGCCGGGACAGCCAGCGCTGGGGCTACACCTTC. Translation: CASSRDSQRWGYTF.

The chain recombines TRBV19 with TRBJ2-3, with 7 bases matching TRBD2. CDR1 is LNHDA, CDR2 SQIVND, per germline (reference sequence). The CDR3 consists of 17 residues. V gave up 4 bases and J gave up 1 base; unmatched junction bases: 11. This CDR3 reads CASSKTTSKGGTDTQYF. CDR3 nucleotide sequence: TGTGCCAGTAGTAAAACGACTAGCAAAGGTGGCACAGATACGCAGTATTTT.

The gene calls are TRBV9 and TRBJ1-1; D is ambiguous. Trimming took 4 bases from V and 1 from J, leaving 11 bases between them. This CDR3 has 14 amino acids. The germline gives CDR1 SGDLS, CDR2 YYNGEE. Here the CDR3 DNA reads TGTGCCAGCAGCACAGATCCAGGGAACACTGAAGCTTTCTTT. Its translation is CASSTDPGNTEAFF. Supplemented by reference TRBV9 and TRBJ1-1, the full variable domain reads DSGVTQTPKHLITATGQRVTLRCSPRSGDLSVYWYQQSLDQGLQFLIQYYNGEERAKGNILERFSAQQFPDLHSELNLSSLELGDSALYFCASSTDPGNTEAFFGQGTRLTVV.

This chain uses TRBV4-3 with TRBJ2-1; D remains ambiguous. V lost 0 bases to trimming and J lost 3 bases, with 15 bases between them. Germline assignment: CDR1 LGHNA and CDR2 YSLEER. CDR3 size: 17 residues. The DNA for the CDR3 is TGCGCCAGCAGCCAAGATGCCCTATCCCGAAACTACAATGAGCAGTTCTTC. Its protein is CASSQDALSRNYNEQFF.

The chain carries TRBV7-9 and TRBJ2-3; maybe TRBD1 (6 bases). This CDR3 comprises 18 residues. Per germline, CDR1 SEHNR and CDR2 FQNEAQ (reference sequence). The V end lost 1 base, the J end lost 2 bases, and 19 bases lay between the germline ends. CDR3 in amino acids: CASSLGYFQGRNTDTQYF. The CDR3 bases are TGTGCCAGCAGCTTAGGATATTTTCAGGGGCGCAACACAGATACGCAGTATTTT.

CDR3 sequence (DNA): TGTGCCAGCGGGAGGGACAGGGGGGCGAGTGAGCAGTTCTTC. The encoded protein is CASGRDRGASEQFF. The chain has TRBV2 and TRBJ2-1; TRBD1 aligns across 11 bases. CDR3 length: 14 residues. Germline V gene lookup returns CDR1 SNHLY and CDR2 FYNNEI. V lost 8 bases, J lost 9 bases, and 9 bases stayed unmatched.

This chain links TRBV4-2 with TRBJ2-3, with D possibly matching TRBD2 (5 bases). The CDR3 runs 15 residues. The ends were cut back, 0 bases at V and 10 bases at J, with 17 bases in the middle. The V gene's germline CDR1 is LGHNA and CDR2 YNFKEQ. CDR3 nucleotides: TGTGCCAGCAGCCAAGATGTCACTTTGGACGGGGCGCAGTATTTT. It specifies CASSQDVTLDGAQYF.

Here the CDR3 reads CATSRGSGGETQYF. The CDR3 DNA reads TGTGCCACCAGCAGAGGATCCGGAGGAGAGACCCAGTACTTC. The chain joins TRBV15 to TRBJ2-5; D possibly corresponds to TRBD2 (5 bases). The CDR3 spans 14 residues. Germline CDR1 is LNHNV and CDR2 is YYDKDF (reference sequence). V gave up 1 base and J gave up 4 bases, with 10 bases separating them.

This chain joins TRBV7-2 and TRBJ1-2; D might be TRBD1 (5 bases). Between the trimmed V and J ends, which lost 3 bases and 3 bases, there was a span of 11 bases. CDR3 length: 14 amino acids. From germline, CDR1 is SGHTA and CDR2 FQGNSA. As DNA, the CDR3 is TGTGCCAGCAGCTTGCACAGGCCGGACTATGGCTACACCTTC. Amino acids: CASSLHRPDYGYTF. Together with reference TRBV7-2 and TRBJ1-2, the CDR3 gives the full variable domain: GAGVSQSPSNKVTEKGKDVELRCDPISGHTALYWYRQSLGQGLEFLIYFQGNSAPDKSGLPSDRFSAERTGGSVSTLTIQRTQQEDSAVYLCASSLHRPDYGYTFGSGTRLTVV.